This TCR beta chain was sequenced in a study of T cells after yellow fever vaccination. Study outcomes and limitations: Once the booster was given, most primary-vaccination clones reappeared, at about 96% for CD4 and approximately 88% for CD8.

Trimming removed 3 bases at V and 4 bases at J, with 23 bases between. The CDR3 covers 18 residues. Per germline, CDR1 LNHDA and CDR2 SQIVND (reference sequence). Via MiXCR, TCRdb re-called the 5' RACE reads, giving one row per CDR3 protein. The sample yields nearly 300,000 distinct CDR3 sequences, around 9.3% seen once. This clonotype was found many times. What it binds is not known. The receptor was derived from a young man who received the YFV17D yellow fever vaccine. Sequencing was performed on CD4+ T cells sorted from PBMCs, taken 5 days after the yellow fever booster vaccination. The chain uses TRBV19 and TRBJ2-3, with D perhaps assigned TRBD1 or TRBD2 (5 bases each). The CDR3 loop is CASSIGIPGSGRPDTQYF. The CDR3 DNA follows: TGTGCCAGTAGTATCGGGATCCCCGGCTCGGGGCGGCCAGATACGCAGTATTTT.